This T cell receptor (beta chain) is from a study of blood T cell repertoires in COVID-19 (dated by TCRdb to about 2020). Background for the entire study: Samples covering the acute and convalescent phases of COVID-19 were provided by collaborators in the United States, Italy and Spain. The material from the prospective study consisted of cDNA or gDNA derived from T cells, B-cell-depleted T cells, or PBMCs. Subjects who had been exposed to COVID-19, were actively infected with it, or had recovered from it provided the deeply sampled blood TCRbeta repertoires that made up the dataset. The repertoires were released in a freely available public database meant as a resource for research on the immune response to SARS-CoV-2. Samples were obtained from the ongoing ImmuneRACE study (first 160 participants) and from 1,254 subjects provided by 6 global collaborators. A de-identified subject ID, COVID-19 status, age in years and sex were almost always included in the sample metadata. Where HLA class I and class II types were available, the types were taken from metadata supplied by the sample provider, not from assay-based typing. Overall study results and their limits: Clinical and demographic metadata were provided uncurated, with the amount varying by source and participant.

TCRbeta CDR3 regions were amplified from genomic DNA by means of the immunoSEQ Assay, a bias-controlled multiplex PCR. The original methods were these. Nucleated cell counts per sample were estimated from amplification of reference gene primers within the assay. To quantify the absolute abundance of each unique TCRbeta CDR3 rearrangement, sequence reads were collapsed and filtered. Productive Simpson clonality was computed per sample as the square root of Simpson's diversity index over productive rearrangements. This is the immuneACCESS table as TCRdb keeps it, with only in-frame sequences that have V and J called. A part of the clones is gone; compared with another copy, unresolved V genes explain less than half, and the rest is unexplained. V and J calls and clone size follow that table, whereas D and trimming were derived from the DNA. The sample has fewer than 250,000 clones on record, under 80% of them singletons. The biggest ten clones account for around 12% of the sample.

This clone has just a few counts. It has no known antigen specificity. No base-level quality is on record; no much larger clone is a single base apart. The collaborating institutions used their own protocols to collect whole blood in K2EDTA tubes. For TCRbeta analysis, collaborator samples were shipped as frozen whole blood, as isolated PBMCs, or as DNA extracted from either sample type. The CDR3, cysteine through phenylalanine, is 16 amino acids long. Here the CDR3 DNA is all that survives: 48 bases in frame from base 1. V is pared back by 5 bases and J by 1 base, with 18 bases lying between the germline termini. The germline V gene provides CDR1 MNHEY and CDR2 SVGEGT.

This receptor was identified in a woman in her fifties or sixties with acute or convalescent COVID-19. Sequencing was carried out using peripheral blood. The chain joins TRBV6-2 or TRBV6-3 to TRBJ2-7; 6 matching bases give a weak D call of TRBD1. The nucleotide sequence reads as follows: TGTGCCAGCAGTGCCCCTCGGGCAGGGGATTCCTACGAGCAGTACTTC. The encoded protein is CASSAPRAGDSYEQYF.